The sequence of this T cell receptor (beta chain) was determined in a study of cytomegalovirus exposure and HLA in healthy donors (dated by TCRdb to 2017 to 2019). A note on the overall study: An earlier analysis of approximately 640 of the donors reported roughly 270 Gb of sequence data and 120 million or so unique TCR beta sequences from 150 million to 200 million T cells. An early release that covered roughly 600 HLA-typed donors contained about 290 gigabases of sequencing data and 75 million to 100 million unique TCR sequences. The genetic ancestry cluster associated with self-reported Caucasian donors included 81% of the approximately 400 genotyped donors. The study aimed to test whether cataloging public T cell receptors could reveal signatures of past pathogen exposure. The study used immunosequencing to profile the T cell repertoires of approximately 650 subjects and linked those repertoires to cytomegalovirus serostatus. Along with the approximately 700-subject first cohort, a separate validation cohort of about 110 different subjects was used. The study combined high-throughput TCR immunosequencing, statistical association of individual TCRs with disease status, and machine learning to predict cytomegalovirus infection status. In a later analysis, previously published TCR beta repertoires from 666 donors were re-analyzed and high-resolution HLA genotyping was added so that TCR occurrence patterns could be studied. The later analysis used no new phenotypic data to find candidate immune exposures, relying instead on TCR beta sequences and their occurrence across donors. To decide whether each TCR beta V gene segment behaved as functional or pseudogenic, an earlier analysis of nearly 600 of the donors relied on high-throughput TCR beta sequencing. Donor age, sex, ethnicity and CMV serostatus were collected together with the repertoire data. A later genetic analysis used genome-wide SNP genotypes for about 60% of the roughly 700 donors, treating that subset as a discovery cohort. Every repertoire in the discovery cohort had been generated on one and the same sequencing platform. Both class I and class II loci were covered by HLA typing, at four-digit resolution. Typing coverage varied by locus: about 620-630 donors for A, B, C, DRB1 and DQB1; some 520 for DQA1; approximately 610 for DPA1; under 490 for DPB1. Roughly five DR-DQ haplotypes were treated as single units for association and clustering because of strong linkage in the cohort. Among roughly 400 genotyped donors of the cohort, an average of about 240,000 unique TCR beta nucleotide sequences were sequenced per donor, about a sixth of them non-productive.

As concerns this clone: It has no known antigen specificity. Base-call qualities are not available, and no considerably larger clone is one nucleotide away.

The CDR3 starts with the cysteine, ends with the phenylalanine, and has 15 residues. CDR3 DNA is the only sequence kept; it has 45 bases, read in frame from the first base. CDR1 and CDR2 are read off the germline V gene as MGHDK and SYGVNS. Trimmed from V: 6 bases; trimmed from J: 6 bases; junction bases lacking a gene match: 12. Broader findings and caveats from the paper: Some IMGT-functional V segments, including TRBV6-2 and TRBV6-3, could not be told apart with the 87-base-pair reads, so those segments were excluded. A further reported finding was that TCR beta sequences accurately predicted the HLA-A and HLA-B alleles for most subjects in the first cohort. Linkage disequilibrium might explain the correlated functional status among segregating V segments, but an unknown experimental factor could not be ruled out. When HLA alleles, especially DR and DQ, strongly co-occurred, TCR associations were difficult to assign to individual alleles. This cohort had only TCR beta chains sequenced, and the lack of alpha or paired-chain data limited which features could be detected. A later analysis found that most CMV-associated TCR beta chains appeared HLA-restricted, with HLA associations seemingly driven largely by CMV exposure. CMV serostatus was the only immune exposure information available for the cohort. Cytomegalovirus status was reported to be diagnosed by the classifier with high specificity and sensitivity in both the original and validation cohorts. Presence/absence analyses assumed roughly uniform sequencing depth across donors, an assumption that may not hold. A total of 150 to 200 TCR beta chains were listed by the study as associated with cytomegalovirus. A few of the identified cytomegalovirus-associated TCR beta chains were confirmed in vitro to be specific for cytomegalovirus antigens. Specific HLA alleles were associated with over 15,000 TCR beta sequences at a false discovery rate of 0.05 in a later analysis. A group of highly shared sequence variants was considered likely to be a technical artifact of the sequencing pipeline. In an earlier analysis of 587 of the donors, most TCR beta V segments appeared in productive rearrangements about 90% or about 30% of the time, broadly matching IMGT annotations. In a later analysis, HLA-associated TCR beta chains showed more clonal expansion and lower generation probabilities than non-associated chains that were equally common. In a later analysis, the rate of TCR association differed among HLA loci, with DRB1 alleles having the most associated TCRs and HLA-C alleles having the fewest. A later genetic analysis reported fewer N-insertions in productive TCRs among donors in an Asian-associated ancestry cluster than the roughly 690-donor mean. About 17 rarely observed V segments, including chromosome 9 orphons, were excluded from the earlier analysis of a few hundred of the donors because counts were too low. While some public TCRs were present in many individuals, most TCR sequences turned up only very rarely across donors. The authors suggested that the approach could potentially be extended to other disease states and immunological phenotypes. Because some donors lacked HLA typing at each locus, the association tests relied only on the typed subset. In a later genetic analysis, a missense DCLRE1C variant was associated with V-gene and J-gene trimming of TCR beta chains, and the association was replicated in an independent cohort. According to a later analysis, parvovirus B19, influenza, CMV and Epstein-Barr virus appeared linked to several top co-occurrence clusters.

In total, more than 500 healthy bone marrow donors made up the cohort. At the time of sampling, every cohort member was nominally healthy, though immune exposures that went unrecorded were likely present. The donor was CMV seropositive and belonged to the group of 250 to 300 seropositive cohort members. Each donor provided a peripheral blood sample, and peripheral blood mononuclear cells were used for TCR beta sequencing. The Qiagen DNeasy Blood Extraction Kit was used to extract genomic DNA from the blood cell samples. Library method: the immunoSEQ multiplex PCR assay. For the multiplex PCR, a mixture combining 60 forward primers for TCR Vbeta segments and 13 reverse primers for TCR Jbeta segments was used. The CDR3 region of rearranged TCR beta genes was amplified from genomic DNA with a multiplex PCR assay. The Illumina HiSeq System was used to sequence the amplified TCR beta libraries as 87-base-pair reads. The paper's data handling went like this. In a later analysis, 70 million to 95 million unique TCR beta chains were counted across the roughly 670 repertoires, and around 10 million of these chains were shared by at least two donors. A nearest-neighbor algorithm error-corrected the raw reads and collapsed the reads into unique sequences, merging closely related sequences to remove PCR and sequencing errors. CDR3 sequences were aligned to IMGT reference sequences to assign V, D and J gene segments. For a sequence to be retained, a match of at least six nucleotides to both a V gene segment and a J gene segment was required. Rearrangements were classified as productive when the CDR3 lacked stop codons and remained in frame with V and J, and all other rearrangements were classified as non-productive. Following IMGT convention, CDR3 was defined as the stretch from the second conserved V-encoded cysteine up to the conserved J-encoded phenylalanine. In an earlier analysis of roughly 580 of the donors, sequences lacking an unambiguous match to a single V gene segment were excluded. In an earlier analysis of several hundred of the donors, V segments were called functional above 56.7% productive rearrangements and were called segregating when the between-donor standard deviation exceeded 5%. To diagnose cytomegalovirus status from the catalog of TCR beta chain sequences, a statistical classification framework was built. In a later analysis, V and J genes were assigned by comparing TCR nucleotide sequences against IMGT/GENE-DB human TR gene sequences. In a later analysis, CDR3 sequences and most-parsimonious VDJ recombination scenarios were assigned using the TCRdist pipeline. In a later analysis, every TCR beta chain was defined by the combination of its CDR3 amino acid sequence and its V-gene family, and reads without a unique V-gene family were dropped. As a way to deal with suspected cross-contamination and a sequencing artifact, a later analysis dropped 640 or so nucleotide sequences that were highly shared and had low generation probability. A later analysis calculated a clonal expansion index for each public chain from normalized within-repertoire ranks of inferred template counts. In a later analysis, generation probabilities were computed with a VDJ recombination model fitted to out-of-frame rearrangements, and the resulting probabilities were checked against IGoR. A later analysis scored TCR-TCR, TCR-HLA and TCR-CMV co-occurrence with hypergeometric tests, applying a repertoire-size bias correction to TCR pairs. A later analysis estimated false discovery rates by permuting HLA or CMV assignments 20 times. In a later analysis, co-occurring TCRs were grouped with DBSCAN, and TCRdist sequence similarity was added when clustering was performed within HLA-allele-positive subsets. For co-occurrence clustering, repertoires with fewer than 30,000 or more than 120,000 public chains were excluded, along with a handful of repertoires with anomalous nucleotide sharing. TCRdb limited this immuneACCESS table to in-frame rearrangements with V and J called. A share of clones is missing; checked studies link under half to unresolved V genes, and the rest is unexplained. V, J and clone size are taken as reported in that table, and D and trimming were inferred from the DNA itself. Present in this sample are approximately 150,000 clones, 75% to 80% of which were seen just once. Jointly, the top ten make up roughly 5.8% of the sample.

Sequenced material: PBMCs. The receptor's source is a man aged 35 to 55 in good health and CMV-seropositive. The rearrangement joined TRBV25-1 to TRBJ2-7; the central 9 bases match TRBD1. Read as DNA, the sequence is TGTGCCAGCAGGGGTCCGGGACAGGGACGAGGCGAGCAGTACTTC. Translated, it reads CASRGPGQGRGEQYF.